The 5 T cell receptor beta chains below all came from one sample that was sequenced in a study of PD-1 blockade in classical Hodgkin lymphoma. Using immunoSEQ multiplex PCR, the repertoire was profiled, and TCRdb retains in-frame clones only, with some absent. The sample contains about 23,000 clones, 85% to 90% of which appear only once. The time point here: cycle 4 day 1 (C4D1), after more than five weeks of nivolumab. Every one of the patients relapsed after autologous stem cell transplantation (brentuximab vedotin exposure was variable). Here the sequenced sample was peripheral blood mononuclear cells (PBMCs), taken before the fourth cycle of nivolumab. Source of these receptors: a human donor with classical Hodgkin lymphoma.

The DNA for the CDR3 is TGTGCCAGCAGGGGACAGGGGGGGGAGGAGACCCAGTACTTC. Translation: CASRGQGGEETQYF. The chain uses TRBV27 and TRBJ2-5; 11 positions match TRBD1. The CDR3 spans 14 residues. V lost 6 bases and J lost 5; bases outside the gene matches: 5. Germline V gives CDR1 MNHEY, CDR2 SMNVEV (reference sequence).

The CDR3 sequence: CASSETGFGYEQYF. The CDR3 DNA follows: TGCGCCAGCAGTGAGACAGGGTTTGGCTACGAGCAGTACTTC. The V and J genes are TRBV10-2 and TRBJ2-7, with a tentative D call TRBD1 (6 bases). This CDR3 has 14 amino acids. The ends were cut back, 2 bases at V and 3 bases at J, with 11 bases in the middle. Germline V gene lookup returns CDR1 WSHSY and CDR2 SAAADI.

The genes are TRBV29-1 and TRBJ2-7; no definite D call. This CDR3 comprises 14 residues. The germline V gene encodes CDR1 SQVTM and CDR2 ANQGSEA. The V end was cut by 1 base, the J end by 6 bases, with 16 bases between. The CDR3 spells CSVEVRGAPSEQYF. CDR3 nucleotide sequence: TGCAGCGTTGAAGTGCGCGGAGCCCCCTCCGAGCAGTACTTC.

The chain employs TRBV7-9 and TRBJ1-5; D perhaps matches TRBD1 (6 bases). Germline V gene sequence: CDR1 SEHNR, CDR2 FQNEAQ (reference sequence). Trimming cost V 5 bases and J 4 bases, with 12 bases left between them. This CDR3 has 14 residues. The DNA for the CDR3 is TGTGCCAGCAGCATACAGGGTCAGAATCAGCCCCAGCATTTT. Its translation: CASSIQGQNQPQHF.

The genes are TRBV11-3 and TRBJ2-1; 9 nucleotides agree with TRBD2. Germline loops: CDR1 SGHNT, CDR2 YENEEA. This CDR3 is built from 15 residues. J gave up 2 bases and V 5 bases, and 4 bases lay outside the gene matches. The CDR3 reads CASSRTSDAYNEQFF. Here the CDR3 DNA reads TGTGCCAGCAGCAGGACTAGCGATGCCTACAATGAGCAGTTCTTC.